The 14 T cell receptor beta chains given below trace back to one sample, sequenced in a study of cytomegalovirus exposure and HLA in healthy donors. It was with 60 Vbeta and 13 Jbeta primers that the PCR ran. Sequencing used immunoSEQ multiplex PCR; TCRdb keeps in-frame clones, though not all of them. The sample includes about 96,000 clones, about four fifths of them seen just once. Sequenced input: PBMCs. These receptors came from a female donor in good health and CMV-seropositive.

The genes are TRBV28 and TRBJ1-2, with D possibly matching TRBD1 (6 bases). This CDR3 has 12 residues. Between the trimmed V and J ends, which lost 3 bases and 10 bases, there was a span of 12 bases. In germline, CDR1 is MDHEN, CDR2 SYDVKM. CDR3 nucleotide sequence: TGTGCCAGCAGTTTTTCAGGGGTTCCCTACACCTTC. Its protein is CASSFSGVPYTF.

This clone has only a few counts. V usage is TRBV28 and J usage is TRBJ1-5, with 9 nucleotides matching TRBD1. The V segment lost 6 bases and the J segment 4 bases; nucleotides outside the gene matches: 7. The CDR3 loop spans 15 amino acids. The germline gives CDR1 MDHEN, CDR2 SYDVKM. This CDR3 is CASSPGGTGNQPQHF. As DNA, the CDR3 is TGTGCCAGCAGCCCAGGCGGGACAGGGAATCAGCCCCAGCATTTT.

The rearrangement uses TRBV6-5 and TRBJ2-7; 10 nucleotides match TRBD1. CDR3 length: 15 residues. With V trimmed by 6 bases and J by 5 bases, 10 bases remained unmatched. CDR1 and CDR2 (germline): MNHEY, SVGAGI. CDR3 amino acids: CASSPAGTGENEQYF. Written as DNA, the CDR3 is TGTGCCAGCAGCCCTGCCGGGACAGGGGAAAACGAGCAGTACTTC.

CDR3 protein: CASSLDGSEGDTQYF. For the CDR3, the DNA is TGTGCCAGCAGCTTAGATGGTTCAGAGGGCGATACGCAGTATTTT. The chain carries TRBV7-2 and TRBJ2-3; D is perhaps TRBD2 (5 bases). CDR1 SGHTA and CDR2 FQGNSA come from the germline V gene. Deletions cut 1 base from V and 6 bases from J, with 14 bases between. This CDR3 has 15 residues. The entire variable domain, with the rest obtained from reference TRBV7-2 and TRBJ2-3, is as follows: GAGVSQSPSNKVTEKGKDVELRCDPISGHTALYWYRQSLGQGLEFLIYFQGNSAPDKSGLPSDRFSAERTGGSVSTLTIQRTQQEDSAVYLCASSLDGSEGDTQYFGPGTRLTVL.

The rearrangement uses TRBV19 and TRBJ2-2, with a possible D match to TRBD2 (6 bases). Germline CDR1 is LNHDA and CDR2 is SQIVND (reference sequence). Trimming took off 5 bases at V and 7 bases at J, with 14 bases between the two ends. There are 14 residues in the CDR3. CDR3 DNA sequence: TGTGCCAGTAGTCCACTGGGGGGTGTCGGGGAGCTGTTTTTT. Its translation is CASSPLGGVGELFF.

The rearrangement links TRBV5-4 to TRBJ2-5; 15 bases are shared with TRBD2. Unmatched junction bases numbered 7, after V lost 5 bases and J lost 2 bases. The CDR3 runs 17 residues. Germline V gives CDR1 SGHNT, CDR2 YYREEE (reference sequence). CDR3 residues: CASRAGTSGRRQETQYF. As DNA, the CDR3 is TGTGCCAGCAGGGCCGGGACTAGCGGGAGGCGTCAAGAGACCCAGTACTTC.

This clone occurred a few times. The rearrangement uses TRBV7-8 and TRBJ2-2; D is undetermined. In germline, CDR1 is SGHVS, CDR2 FQNEAQ. This CDR3 has 12 amino acids. V gave up 8 bases and J gave up 9 bases, with 13 bases separating them. CDR3 DNA: TGTGCCAGCGGGCACCAACACCGGGAGCTGTTTTTT. Its protein is CASGHQHRELFF.

The J gene is TRBJ2-2, the V gene TRBV25-1; TRBD1 might be the D (5 bases). The V gene's germline CDR1 is MGHDK and CDR2 SYGVNS. CDR3 length: 13 amino acids. Trimming removed 8 bases from V and 5 bases from J, with 12 bases in between. The CDR3 nucleotides read TGTGCCAGCCCCAGCAGGGCAACCGGGGAGCTGTTTTTT. Protein: CASPSRATGELFF.

This CDR3 is CAWRPGQGEAANEKLFF. The DNA for the CDR3 is TGTGCCTGGAGACCGGGACAGGGGGAGGCTGCTAATGAAAAACTGTTTTTT. V and J are TRBV30 and TRBJ1-4, with TRBD1 matching over 11 bases. The germline V gene has CDR1 GTSNPN and CDR2 SVGIG (reference sequence). The CDR3 runs to 17 residues. The V segment lost 3 bases and the J segment 3 bases; nucleotides outside the gene matches: 9.

This clone has a single count. The rearrangement uses TRBV28 and TRBJ2-3; 10 bases map to TRBD2. The germline gives CDR1 MDHEN, CDR2 SYDVKM. The CDR3 is 16 amino acids. J lost 3 bases, V lost 6 bases, and 9 bases had no gene match. The CDR3 protein is CASSYTSGAATDTQYF. The CDR3 nucleotides read TGTGCCAGCAGCTACACTAGCGGGGCAGCAACAGATACGCAGTATTTT.

This chain joins TRBV18 and TRBJ2-7; possibly TRBD1 for D (6 bases). The V gene's germline CDR1 is KGHSH and CDR2 LQKENI. V lost 5 bases and J 2 bases, leaving 7 bases between the germline ends. The CDR3 has 12 amino acids. The CDR3 sequence is CASSGTPYEQYF. Written as DNA, the CDR3 is TGTGCCAGCTCAGGGACACCCTACGAGCAGTACTTC.

The chain combines TRBV5-1 with TRBJ1-1; D possibly corresponds to TRBD1 (5 bases). The CDR3 sequence is 14 residues long. V was cut by 2 bases and J by 6 bases, with 14 bases left in between. Germline V CDR1 and CDR2: SGHRS, YFSETQ. The chain's CDR3 is CASSFGWGRAEAFF. The CDR3 bases are TGCGCCAGCAGCTTCGGGTGGGGGAGGGCTGAAGCTTTCTTT. Supplemented by reference TRBV5-1 and TRBJ1-1, the full variable domain reads KAGVTQTPRYLIKTRGQQVTLSCSPISGHRSVSWYQQTPGQGLQFLFEYFSETQRNKGNFPGRFSGRQFSNSRSEMNVSTLELGDSALYLCASSFGWGRAEAFFGQGTRLTVV.

The V call is TRBV6-5, the J call TRBJ1-2; 7 nucleotides agree with TRBD1. The CDR3 spans 14 residues. Germline CDR1 reads MNHEY; CDR2 reads SVGAGI. Trimming cost V 0 bases and J 3 bases; bases outside gene matches: 1. The CDR3 DNA reads TGTGCCAGCAGTTACTCTGGACAGGACTATGGCTACACCTTC. Protein product: CASSYSGQDYGYTF.

CDR3 in DNA: TGTGCCTGGAGCCGAGGCCCTTCCATATATTTT. This sequence encodes CAWSRGPSIYF. This sequence joins TRBV30 and TRBJ1-3; D is unresolved. The CDR3 is 11 residues long. Germline CDR1 and CDR2: GTSNPN and SVGIG (reference sequence). Trimming cost V 3 bases and J 11 bases, with 11 bases left between them.